This TCR beta chain appears in the sequencing data of a study of cytomegalovirus exposure and HLA in healthy donors. The PCR made use of 60 Vbeta and 13 Jbeta primers. Libraries were prepared by immunoSEQ multiplex PCR; TCRdb keeps only in-frame clonotypes and omits some of them. This table has fewer than 150,000 clones, roughly 80% appearing once. Whole-study findings and limits: Usually a TCR sequence was rare, but some public TCRs were found in many donors. Association of roughly 17,000 TCR beta sequences with HLA alleles was found at 0.05 false discovery rate in a later analysis. In all likelihood, a cluster of highly shared sequence variants was a sequencing artifact.

Germline-derived CDR1 and CDR2 are SQVTM and ANQGSEA. This CDR3 has 14 amino acids. Trimming removed 6 bases from V and 5 bases from J, with 17 bases in between. In the case of this clone: The antigen remains undetermined.

The chain uses TRBV29-1 and TRBJ1-5; possibly TRBD1 for D (5 bases). The source of this sequence is a man aged 35 to 55 in good health and CMV-seronegative. The specimen was PBMCs. CDR3 nucleotides: TGCAGCGTCCGGGAGCAGGGCTGGGATCAGCCCCAGCATTTT. Translating gives CSVREQGWDQPQHF.